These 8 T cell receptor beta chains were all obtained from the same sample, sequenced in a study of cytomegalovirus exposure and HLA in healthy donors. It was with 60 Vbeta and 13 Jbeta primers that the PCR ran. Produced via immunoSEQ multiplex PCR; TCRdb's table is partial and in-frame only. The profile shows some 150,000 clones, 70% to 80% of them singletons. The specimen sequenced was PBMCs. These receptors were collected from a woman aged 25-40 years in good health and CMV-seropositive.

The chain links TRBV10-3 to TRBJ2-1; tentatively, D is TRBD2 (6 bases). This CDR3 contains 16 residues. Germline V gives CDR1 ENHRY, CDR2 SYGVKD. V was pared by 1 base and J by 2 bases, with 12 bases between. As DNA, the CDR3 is TGTGCCATCAGTGAGTTTGCGGGGTCTACCTACAATGAGCAGTTCTTC. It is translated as CAISEFAGSTYNEQFF.

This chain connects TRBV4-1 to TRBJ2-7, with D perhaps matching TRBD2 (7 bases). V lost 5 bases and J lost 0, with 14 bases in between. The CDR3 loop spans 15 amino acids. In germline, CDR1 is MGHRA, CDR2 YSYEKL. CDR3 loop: CASSDSGGASYEQYF. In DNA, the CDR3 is TGCGCCAGCAGCGACTCGGGGGGCGCCTCCTACGAGCAGTACTTC.

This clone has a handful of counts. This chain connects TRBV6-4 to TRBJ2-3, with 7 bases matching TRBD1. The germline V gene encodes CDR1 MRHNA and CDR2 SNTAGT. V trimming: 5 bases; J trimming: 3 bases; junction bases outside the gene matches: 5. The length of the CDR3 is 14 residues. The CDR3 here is CASSRQGETDTQYF. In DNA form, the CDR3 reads TGTGCCAGCAGTAGGCAGGGGGAGACAGATACGCAGTATTTT.

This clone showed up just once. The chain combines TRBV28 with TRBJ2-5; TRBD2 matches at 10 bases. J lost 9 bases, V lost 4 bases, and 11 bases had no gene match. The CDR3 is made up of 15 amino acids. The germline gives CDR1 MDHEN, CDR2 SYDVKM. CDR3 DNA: TGTGCCAGCAGTTCACTAGCGGGGCTTGTCTCCTCCCAGTACTTC. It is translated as CASSSLAGLVSSQYF.

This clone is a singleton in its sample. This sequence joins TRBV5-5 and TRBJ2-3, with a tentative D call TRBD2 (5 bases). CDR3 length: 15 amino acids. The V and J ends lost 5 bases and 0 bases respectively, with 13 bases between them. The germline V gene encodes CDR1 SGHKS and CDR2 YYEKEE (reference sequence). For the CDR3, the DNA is TGTGCCAGCAGACTCGAGGGATTCAGCACAGATACGCAGTATTTT. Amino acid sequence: CASRLEGFSTDTQYF.

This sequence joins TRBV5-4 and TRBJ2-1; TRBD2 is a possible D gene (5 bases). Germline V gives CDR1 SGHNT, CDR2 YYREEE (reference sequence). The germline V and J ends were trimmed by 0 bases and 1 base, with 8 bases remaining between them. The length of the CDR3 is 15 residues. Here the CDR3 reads CASSLARGSYNEQFF. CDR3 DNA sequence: TGTGCCAGCAGCTTGGCTCGGGGTTCCTACAATGAGCAGTTCTTC.

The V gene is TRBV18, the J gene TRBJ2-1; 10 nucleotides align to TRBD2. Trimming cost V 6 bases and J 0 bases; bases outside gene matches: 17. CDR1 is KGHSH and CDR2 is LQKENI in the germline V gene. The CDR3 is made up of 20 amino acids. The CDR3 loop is CASSQRVAGGTRSSYNEQFF. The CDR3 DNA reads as TGTGCCAGCTCCCAACGGGTAGCGGGAGGTACTAGGAGCTCCTACAATGAGCAGTTCTTC.

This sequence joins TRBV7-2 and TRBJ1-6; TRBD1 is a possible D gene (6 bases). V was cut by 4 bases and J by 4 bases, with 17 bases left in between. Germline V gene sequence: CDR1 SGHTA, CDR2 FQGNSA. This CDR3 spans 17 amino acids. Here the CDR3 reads CASSSYPDSLYNSPLHF. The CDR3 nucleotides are TGTGCCAGCAGCTCCTACCCGGACAGCCTATATAATTCACCCCTCCACTTT.